The clone carrying this TCR beta chain was seen at least ten times. Antigen specificity is unknown. Germline V gene lookup returns CDR1 MNHNY and CDR2 SVGAGI (reference sequence). The V and J ends lost 4 bases and 5 bases, in that order; junction bases with no gene match: 5. The CDR3 sequence is 15 residues long. The template used for profiling TCR beta VDJ and CDR3 was genomic DNA. Each CDR3 protein is one row after TCRdb ran MiXCR on the reads. The sample records around 400,000 distinct CDR3 sequences, just under 70% being singletons. The data originate from a study of CD8+CD57+ T cells in acquired aplastic anemia. Across the study: Sorting CD4+ and CD8+ cells gave DNA averaging about 3.2 ug.

Study-wide points: Common to patients and controls were roughly 30 CD8+ CDR3 sequences.

The clonotype comes from a human donor in good health, serving as a control. The sample taken for sequencing was sorted CD4+, CD8+, or CD8+CD57+ T cells (not recorded which) from PBMCs. This chain joins TRBV6-6 and TRBJ2-2, with 9 bases matching TRBD1. The DNA for the CDR3 is TGTGCCAGCAGTTCTCCGGGACAGGGAACCGGGGAGCTGTTTTTT. This gives the protein CASSSPGQGTGELFF.